The 7 T cell receptor beta chains below were found in one sample sequenced in a study of response to subunit inactivated influenza vaccine. One entry per CDR3 protein, called by TCRdb with MiXCR from the RT-PCR reads. The profile shows 300,000 to 350,000 distinct CDR3 sequences, just over 20% of them singletons. Sequencing used PBMCs from blood, obtained less than 22 months after vaccination. These receptors all stem from a man aged 50 to 75 who received an inactivated influenza vaccine.

This chain joins TRBV11-3 and TRBJ2-3, with D possibly TRBD1 on 6 matching bases. The CDR3 totals 14 residues. Per the germline V gene, CDR1 is SGHNT and CDR2 is YENEEA. V lost 5 bases and J lost 2, with 11 bases in between. This CDR3 reads CASSPGQFTDTQYF. The CDR3 DNA is TGTGCCAGCAGCCCAGGACAGTTCACAGATACGCAGTATTTT.

This chain joins TRBV6-7 and TRBJ2-5, with 7 positions matching TRBD1. TRBV6-7 is an ORF; its function is uncertain. The CDR3 consists of 18 residues. The V gene end was trimmed by 3 bases and the J gene end by 3 bases; junction bases not matched to a gene: 16. CDR3: CASSYRTPGQQPKETQYF. Here the CDR3 DNA reads TGTGCCAGCAGTTATAGGACACCGGGACAGCAACCCAAAGAGACCCAGTACTTC.

Only a few counts were recorded for this clonotype. This chain links TRBV7-9 with TRBJ2-4, with unresolved D. Between the trimmed V and J ends, which lost 4 bases and 2 bases, there was a span of 18 bases. The CDR3 consists of 17 residues. Germline assignment: CDR1 SEHNR and CDR2 FQNEAQ (reference sequence). CDR3 nucleotide sequence: TGTGCCAGCAGCTCGAGCCTGACGCACGGGTCCAAAAACATTCAGTACTTC. Amino acid sequence: CASSSSLTHGSKNIQYF. Full variable domain (outside the CDR3, taken from reference TRBV7-9 and TRBJ2-4): DTGVSQNPRHKITKRGQNVTFRCDPISEHNRLYWYRQTLGQGPEFLTYFQNEAQLEKSRLLSDRFSAERPKGSFSTLEIQRTEQGDSAMYLCASSSSLTHGSKNIQYFGAGTRLSVL.

This clonotype has a handful of counts. The gene calls are TRBV6-2 or TRBV6-3 and TRBJ2-1; no definite D call. The CDR3 loop spans 15 amino acids. Germline CDR1 and CDR2: MNHEY and SVGEGT. Trimming shortened V by 4 bases and J by 0 bases, and 10 bases separated the two germline ends. The CDR3 DNA reads TGTGCCAGCAGTTCCAGAGACCGCTCCTACAATGAGCAGTTCTTC. This codes for CASSSRDRSYNEQFF.

This clonotype came up a few times. V gene TRBV15 combines with J gene TRBJ2-7; D not resolved. Germline V CDR1 and CDR2: LNHNV, YYDKDF (reference sequence). V was trimmed by 0 bases and J by 5 bases, leaving 11 bases between them. The CDR3 sequence is 14 residues long. The CDR3 loop reads CATSRDSIQHEQYF. Here the CDR3 DNA reads TGTGCCACCAGCAGAGACTCGATCCAACACGAGCAGTACTTC.

This clonotype was counted many times. The chain links TRBV18 to TRBJ1-5; 8 bases align to TRBD1. There are 15 residues in the CDR3. Germline V lookup: CDR1 KGHSH, CDR2 LQKENI. V was clipped by 3 bases and J by 2 bases; unmatched bases: 3. The CDR3 region is CASSPDRVGNQPQHF. CDR3 DNA: TGTGCCAGCTCACCGGACAGGGTAGGCAATCAGCCCCAGCATTTT.

This clonotype was found a few times. The rearrangement uses TRBV9 and TRBJ1-2, with D possibly matching TRBD1 (6 bases). Germline loops: CDR1 SGDLS, CDR2 YYNGEE. Between the trimmed V and J ends, which lost 2 bases and 5 bases, there was a span of 10 bases. The CDR3 is 13 amino acids. The CDR3 here is CASSVLGAYGYTF. CDR3 nucleotides: TGTGCCAGCAGCGTTCTGGGGGCGTATGGCTACACCTTC.